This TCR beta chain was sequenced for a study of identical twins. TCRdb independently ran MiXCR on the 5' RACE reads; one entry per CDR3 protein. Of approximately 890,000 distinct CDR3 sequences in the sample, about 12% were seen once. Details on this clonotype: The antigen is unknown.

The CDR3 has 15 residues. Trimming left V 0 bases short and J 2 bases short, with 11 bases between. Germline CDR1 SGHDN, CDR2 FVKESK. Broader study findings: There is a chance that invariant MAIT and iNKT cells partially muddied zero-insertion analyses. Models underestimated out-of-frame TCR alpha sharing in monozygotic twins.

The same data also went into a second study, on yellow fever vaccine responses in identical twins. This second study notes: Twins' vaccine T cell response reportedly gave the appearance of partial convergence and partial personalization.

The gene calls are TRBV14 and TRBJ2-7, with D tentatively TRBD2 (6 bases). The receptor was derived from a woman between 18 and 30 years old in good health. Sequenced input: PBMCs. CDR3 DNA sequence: TGTGCCAGCAGCCAAGAAGGAGGGTTCCCCTACGAGCAGTACTTC. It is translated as CASSQEGGFPYEQYF.